Presented here are 16 T cell receptor beta chains from one specimen sequenced in a study of blood T cells in healthy people across ages. The use of a sample-barcoded 5' primer and a J-beta primer mix characterized a second PCR of roughly 6 to 11 cycles. TCRdb re-derived calls from the 5' RACE reads in MiXCR, one entry per CDR3 protein. The sample shows approximately 2,000,000 distinct CDR3 sequences, about 39% of them seen only once. Source material: blood. The source is a human donor in good health.

The rearrangement links TRBV3-1 to TRBJ1-1, with D perhaps matching TRBD1 (5 bases). Germline V gene lookup returns CDR1 LGHDT and CDR2 YNNKEL (reference sequence). The V gene lost 1 base and the J gene lost 4 bases, with 19 bases spanning the gap. The CDR3 spans 17 residues. The CDR3 loop is CASSQAVRVGLRTEAFF. The CDR3 region has the DNA TGTGCCAGCAGCCAAGCGGTCAGGGTCGGTTTACGCACTGAAGCTTTCTTT.

This clonotype appeared a few times. The J gene is TRBJ1-1, the V gene TRBV5-1; a weak D match, TRBD1 (5 bases). Germline loops: CDR1 SGHRS, CDR2 YFSETQ. V was clipped by 5 bases and J by 2 bases, with 13 bases between them. The CDR3 totals 14 residues. CDR3 nucleotide sequence: TGCGCCAGCAGTCCCATACAGGTTAACACTGAAGCTTTCTTT. Its translation is CASSPIQVNTEAFF.

The chain uses TRBV12-3 or TRBV12-4 and TRBJ1-1; D is uncertain. Trimming took off 3 bases at V and 9 bases at J, with 11 bases between the two ends. This CDR3 has 12 residues. CDR3 bases: TGTGCCAGCAGTTTTGAGGTACAGAAAGCTTTCTTT. It is translated as CASSFEVQKAFF.

This chain links TRBV6-1 with TRBJ1-1; the match to TRBD1 covers 8 bases. The trim removed 6 bases at V and 1 base at J, leaving 7 bases unmatched. The CDR3 runs 15 residues. From germline, CDR1 is MNHNS and CDR2 SASEGT. In nucleotides, the CDR3 is TGTGCCAGCAGCCACCGACAGGGGTCGAACACTGAAGCTTTCTTT. It yields the protein CASSHRQGSNTEAFF.

The chain combines TRBV5-1 with TRBJ2-3, with a tentative D call TRBD1 (5 bases). Per the germline V gene, CDR1 is SGHRS and CDR2 is YFSETQ. This CDR3 has 12 amino acids. With 6 bases removed from V and 5 bases from J, the gap between germline ends came to 10 bases. Written as DNA, the CDR3 is TGCGCCAGCAAGGGGATGGAAGATACGCAGTATTTT. This codes for CASKGMEDTQYF.

In its sample, this clonotype was seen a few times. The rearrangement uses TRBV7-8 and TRBJ2-2; 8 nucleotides match TRBD1. The J segment lost 1 base and the V segment lost 1 base, leaving 11 bases of the junction unmatched. Looked up from germline, CDR1 is SGHVS and CDR2 is FQNEAQ. The CDR3 sequence is 19 residues long. CDR3 loop: CASSLGGQGYIQNTGELFF. CDR3 DNA sequence: TGTGCCAGCAGCTTAGGTGGACAGGGATACATTCAGAACACCGGGGAGCTGTTTTTT. Full variable domain (outside the CDR3, taken from reference TRBV7-8 and TRBJ2-2): GAGVSQSPRYKVAKRGQDVALRCDPISGHVSLFWYQQALGQGPEFLTYFQNEAQLDKSGLPSDRFFAERPEGSVSTLKIQRTQQEDSAVYLCASSLGGQGYIQNTGELFFGEGSRLTVL.

This clonotype was detected a few times. The chain carries TRBV5-1 and TRBJ2-1, with D perhaps matching TRBD2 (6 bases). The CDR3 runs 14 residues. The V gene's germline CDR1 is SGHRS and CDR2 YFSETQ. The V end was cut by 1 base, the J end by 7 bases, with 12 bases between. CDR3 protein: CASSLSQEGNEQFF. The CDR3 nucleotides are TGCGCCAGCAGCTTGTCTCAGGAGGGAAATGAGCAGTTCTTC.

The rearrangement uses TRBV29-1 and TRBJ2-7; D call uncertain. V lost 4 bases to trimming and J lost 2 bases, with 18 bases between them. The CDR3 loop spans 15 amino acids. CDR1 and CDR2 (germline): SQVTM, ANQGSEA. In nucleotides, the CDR3 is TGCAGCGTTGTAAGCGCTGAAAAAACGGCCTACGAGCAGTACTTC. Residues: CSVVSAEKTAYEQYF.

This clonotype was seen a few times. The chain is built from TRBV6-1 and TRBJ2-4; the match to TRBD1 covers 8 bases. The J call is doubtful: the DNA matches TRBJ2-7 better. The CDR3 totals 16 residues. Germline V gene sequence: CDR1 MNHNS, CDR2 SASEGT. The DNA of the CDR3 is TGTGCCAGCAGTGAGCTACAGGGGGGTGAGGATAACGAGCAGTACTTC. Its protein is CASSELQGGEDNEQYF.

With respect to this clonotype: Germline and junction disagree at one end, which may indicate a read error. The chain combines TRBV12-3 or TRBV12-4 with TRBJ2-1; no firm D call. The CDR3 has 16 residues. CDR3 amino acids: CANSPPVDPIGNEQFF. The CDR3 DNA is TGTGCCAACAGTCCCCCAGTCGACCCGATAGGAAATGAGCAGTTCTTC.

On this clonotype: Mismatch with germline at one junction end may stem from a read error. In DNA form, the CDR3 reads TGTACCAGCAGTTACACGTTCTCGGGAGGGTTCTATGGCTACACCTTC. This gives the protein CTSSYTFSGGFYGYTF. The chain uses TRBV6-2 or TRBV6-3 and TRBJ1-2; D is unresolved. The CDR3 sequence is 16 residues long. In germline, CDR1 is MNHEY, CDR2 SVGEGT.

The V gene is TRBV20-1, the J gene TRBJ2-5; 8 bases line up with TRBD1. The J call may be wrong; the DNA end is better matched by TRBJ2-7. Looked up from germline, CDR1 is DFQATT and CDR2 is SNEGSKA (reference sequence). This CDR3 region has 15 residues. CDR3 amino acids: CSAPLPDRDPLEQYF. The CDR3 DNA reads TGCAGTGCCCCACTCCCGGACAGGGATCCTCTCGAGCAGTACTTC.

V usage is TRBV4-2 and J usage is TRBJ2-3, with TRBD2 matching 9 bases. The CDR3 spans 16 residues. Germline CDR1 is LGHNA and CDR2 is YNFKEQ. V shed 4 bases and J 2 bases; nucleotides not matched to a gene: 7. CDR3 loop: CASSLLAGTLTDTQYF. DNA for the CDR3: TGTGCCAGCAGCCTCCTAGCGGGGACACTCACAGATACGCAGTATTTT.

CDR3 DNA: TGTGCCAGCAGTTTAATTCCCGACAGGGTCGAGCAGTACTTC. This codes for CASSLIPDRVEQYF. V gene TRBV28 combines with J gene TRBJ2-7; 7 nucleotides line up with TRBD1. The CDR3 is 14 amino acids. Germline values: CDR1 MDHEN, CDR2 SYDVKM. Trimming took 2 bases from V and 6 from J; bases not matched to a gene: 7.

This clonotype was observed a few times. This rearrangement joins TRBV6-1 to TRBJ2-5, with D perhaps matching TRBD1 or TRBD2 (6 bases each). V was trimmed by 7 bases and J by 5 bases, leaving 17 bases between them. The germline V gene encodes CDR1 MNHNS and CDR2 SASEGT. The CDR3 is made up of 14 amino acids. The DNA of the CDR3 is TGTGCCAGCAATGCCGGGGGCTTCACCGAGACCCAGTACTTC. Translated: CASNAGGFTETQYF.

This clonotype has more than one count but fewer than ten. The chain is built from TRBV7-3 and TRBJ1-1, with a weak D call TRBD1 (6 bases). The CDR3 runs to 17 residues. The germline V gene has CDR1 SGHTA and CDR2 FQGTGA. Trimming shortened V by 0 bases and J by 4 bases, and 18 bases separated the two germline ends. The CDR3: CASSLTGGGLGGTEAFF. CDR3 nucleotides: TGTGCCAGCAGCTTAACGGGCGGGGGACTAGGGGGCACTGAAGCTTTCTTT.